This T cell receptor (beta chain) is drawn from a study of T cell responses to AZD1222 COVID-19 vaccine. Here immunoSEQ multiplex PCR was the method, and the copy in TCRdb shows in-frame clones only, minus some. Of roughly 120,000 clones listed, approximately 84% were seen once; the top ten hold 7.7%. This TCR was sampled from an adult in good health. The sequences come from peripheral blood, collected on day 0 of AZD1222 vaccination.

Written as DNA, the CDR3 is TGCAGTGCTAGTAGCTCGATCCAAGAGACCCAGTACTTC. Its translation: CSASSSIQETQYF. The V and J genes are TRBV20-1 and TRBJ2-5, with unresolved D. CDR1 and CDR2 from the germline V gene are DFQATT and SNEGSKA (reference sequence). The CDR3 has 13 amino acids. Trimming pared 3 bases from V and 1 base from J, leaving 9 bases between.